These 17 T cell receptor beta chains came from one sample sequenced in a study of T cells in localized non-small cell lung cancer (dated by TCRdb to 2020 to 2022). Library preparation was by the immunoSEQ multiplex PCR assay. TCRdb re-hosts the immuneACCESS table, in-frame sequences only. Its copies lack some clones; in the studies checked, an unresolved V gene accounts for under half of them, and the cause for the rest is not known. For this sample there are some 11,000 clones; less than 60% appear just once. The top ten clones comprise roughly 4.2% of the sample. The input for sequencing was lymph node tissue, taken before any cancer treatment. The source is a woman aged 35 to 75 with stage II squamous cell lung carcinoma.

The V gene is TRBV19, the J gene TRBJ2-2, with D possibly TRBD1 on 5 matching bases. The CDR3 covers 13 residues. From germline, CDR1 is LNHDA and CDR2 SQIVND (reference sequence). V was trimmed by 7 bases and J by 10 bases, leaving 16 bases between them. The CDR3 is CASTLLGQTELFF. The CDR3 bases are TGTGCCAGTACCCTCCTCGGACAAACGGAGCTGTTTTTT.

A few counts support this clone. The CDR3 sequence is CASTRTGGGYEQYF. The CDR3 DNA reads as TGTGCCAGCACTCGGACAGGCGGTGGGTACGAGCAGTACTTC. The V call is TRBV11-3, the J call TRBJ2-7; 7 nucleotides match TRBD1. Looked up from germline, CDR1 is SGHNT and CDR2 is YENEEA. This CDR3 has 14 amino acids. Germline trimming cut 7 bases from V and 4 bases from J; bases unmatched to any gene: 10.

Regarding this clone: At least one nucleotide is ambiguous or was not read, and the resulting amino acid is denoted X. The V and J genes are TRBV6-8 and TRBJ1-2; TRBD1 matches 7 bases. The CDR3 is 15 residues long. With V trimmed by 6 bases and J by 2 bases, 9 bases remained unmatched. Germline V gene sequence: CDR1 MNHGY, CDR2 SAAAGT. The CDR3 nucleotides are TGTGCCAGCAGAYACAAAAACAGGGGCAACTATGGCTACACCTTC. It codes for CASRXKNRGNYGYTF.

A few counts support this clone. The genes are TRBV5-1 and TRBJ2-5, with D possibly TRBD2 on 5 matching bases. This CDR3 has 14 residues. V was cut by 4 bases and J by 5 bases, with 15 bases left in between. Germline loops: CDR1 SGHRS, CDR2 YFSETQ. The DNA of the CDR3 is TGCGCCAGCAGCCCGGGATTTACCGGGGAGACCCAGTACTTC. Protein product: CASSPGFTGETQYF.

This chain connects TRBV19 to TRBJ1-2; D unclear. The length of the CDR3 is 14 residues. Trimming pared 3 bases from V and 1 base from J, leaving 9 bases between. The V gene's germline CDR1 is LNHDA and CDR2 SQIVND (reference sequence). CDR3: CASSIVAVNYGYTF. For the CDR3, the DNA is TGTGCCAGTAGTATTGTGGCAGTTAACTATGGCTACACCTTC.

This clone occurred a few times. The J gene is TRBJ2-5, the V gene TRBV11-3, with TRBD2 matching over 10 bases. CDR1 SGHNT and CDR2 YENEEA come from the germline V gene. With 6 bases clipped from V and 2 bases from J, the junction kept 6 bases outside the gene matches. The CDR3 loop spans 15 amino acids. CDR3 protein: CASSSLAGAQETQYF. Here the CDR3 DNA reads TGTGCCAGCAGTTCTCTAGCGGGGGCGCAAGAGACCCAGTACTTC.

V usage is TRBV5-1 and J usage is TRBJ2-1, with TRBD2 matching over 13 bases. The CDR3 extends over 16 amino acids. V dropped 3 bases and J dropped 6; count of bases not matched to a gene: 6. In germline, CDR1 is SGHRS, CDR2 YFSETQ. CDR3 amino acids: CASSSTSGRAFNEQFF. CDR3 DNA: TGCGCCAGCAGCTCCACTAGCGGGAGGGCCTTCAATGAGCAGTTCTTC.

This clone has a handful of counts. The chain combines TRBV6-8 with TRBJ1-2, with D perhaps TRBD1 (6 bases). V gave up 6 bases and J gave up 4 bases, with 12 bases separating them. The CDR3 extends over 13 amino acids. Germline CDR1 is MNHGY and CDR2 is SAAAGT. CDR3 nucleotide sequence: TGTGCCAGCAGGGGAGGGGGTATCTATGGCTACACCTTC. As protein: CASRGGGIYGYTF.

The chain joins TRBV12-5 to TRBJ2-2, with a tentative D call TRBD1 (6 bases). The CDR3 covers 14 residues. Germline V gene data show CDR1 as LGHNT and CDR2 as FRNRAP. Between the trimmed V and J ends, which lost 6 bases and 3 bases, there was a span of 11 bases. CDR3 in DNA: TGTGCTAGTGGCATAGGGGGAGACACCGGGGAGCTGTTTTTT. This codes for CASGIGGDTGELFF.

The V and J genes are TRBV28 and TRBJ2-6; D perhaps matches TRBD1 (5 bases). Trimming took 2 bases from V and 0 from J, leaving 11 bases between them. The CDR3 sequence is 17 residues long. CDR1 and CDR2 (germline): MDHEN, SYDVKM. The CDR3 DNA is TGTGCCAGCAGTTTACCCACAGGCCTCTCTGGGGCCAACGTCCTGACTTTC. It codes for CASSLPTGLSGANVLTF.

This clone was seen a handful of times. One end of the junction does not line up with germline, which may come from a read error. The rearrangement uses TRBV6-1 and TRBJ1-2; D remains ambiguous. The CDR3 contains 12 residues. Germline CDR1 reads MNHNS; CDR2 reads SASEGT. The CDR3 sequence is CAISEGHYGYTF. DNA of the CDR3: TGTGCCATCAGTGAAGGACACTATGGCTACACCTTC.

V usage is TRBV28 and J usage is TRBJ1-2; D is possibly TRBD1 (5 bases). V was clipped by 2 bases and J by 7 bases, with 14 bases between them. Germline V gene sequence: CDR1 MDHEN, CDR2 SYDVKM. The CDR3 is 14 amino acids. In DNA, the CDR3 is TGTGCCAGCAGTTTACAAGGGGCCGGGTTTGGCTACACCTTC. It is translated as CASSLQGAGFGYTF.

This clone was observed a handful of times. The chain is built from TRBV30 and TRBJ2-5; 10 nucleotides agree with TRBD2. CDR1 is GTSNPN and CDR2 is SVGIG in the germline V gene (reference sequence). The CDR3 has 15 residues. V shed 2 bases, J shed 4 bases, and the junction held 7 bases outside the gene matches. The CDR3 loop reads CAWSPPGLARETQYF. DNA of the CDR3: TGTGCCTGGAGTCCACCGGGACTAGCGCGAGAGACCCAGTACTTC.

The chain joins TRBV11-3 to TRBJ2-1; 10 bases fit TRBD2. CDR1 is SGHNT and CDR2 is YENEEA in the germline V gene. This CDR3 has 17 residues. V gave up 5 bases and J gave up 5 bases; unmatched junction bases: 12. CDR3 loop: CASSPSQGLAGDNEQFF. CDR3 sequence (DNA): TGTGCCAGCAGCCCCTCCCAGGGCCTAGCGGGGGACAATGAGCAGTTCTTC. Complete variable domain (other parts from reference TRBV11-3 and TRBJ2-1): EAGVVQSPRYKIIEKKQPVAFWCNPISGHNTLYWYLQNLGQGPELLIRYENEEAVDDSQLPKDRFSAERLKGVDSTLKIQPAELGDSAVYLCASSPSQGLAGDNEQFFGPGTRLTVL.

Concerning this clone itself: An end of the junction differs from the germline gene, which may be a read error. The chain has TRBV19 and TRBJ2-2; maybe TRBD2 (6 bases). The CDR3 is 14 residues long. Germline V lookup: CDR1 LNHDA, CDR2 SQIVND (reference sequence). CDR3: CASAAGGNTGELFF. The CDR3 DNA follows: TGTGCCAGTGCCGCCGGCGGGAACACCGGGGAGCTATTTTTT.

This clone was counted once. The chain has TRBV30 and TRBJ2-3, with no clear D. This CDR3 has 12 amino acids. V lost 4 bases to trimming and J lost 6 bases, with 11 bases between them. CDR1 GTSNPN and CDR2 SVGIG come from the germline V gene (reference sequence). The chain's CDR3 is CAWTRDRDTQYF. Here the CDR3 DNA reads TGTGCCTGGACTCGCGATAGGGATACGCAGTATTTT.

The CDR3 loop reads CASSLPDWGETQYF. CDR3 nucleotide sequence: TGTGCCAGCAGCTTACCGGATTGGGGCGAGACCCAGTACTTC. The V and J genes are TRBV11-3 and TRBJ2-5, with D possibly matching TRBD1 (5 bases). The ends were cut back, 2 bases at V and 5 bases at J, with 12 bases in the middle. The CDR3 loop spans 14 amino acids. Germline lookup yields CDR1 SGHNT and CDR2 YENEEA. Supplemented by reference TRBV11-3 and TRBJ2-5, the full variable domain reads EAGVVQSPRYKIIEKKQPVAFWCNPISGHNTLYWYLQNLGQGPELLIRYENEEAVDDSQLPKDRFSAERLKGVDSTLKIQPAELGDSAVYLCASSLPDWGETQYFGPGTRLLVL.